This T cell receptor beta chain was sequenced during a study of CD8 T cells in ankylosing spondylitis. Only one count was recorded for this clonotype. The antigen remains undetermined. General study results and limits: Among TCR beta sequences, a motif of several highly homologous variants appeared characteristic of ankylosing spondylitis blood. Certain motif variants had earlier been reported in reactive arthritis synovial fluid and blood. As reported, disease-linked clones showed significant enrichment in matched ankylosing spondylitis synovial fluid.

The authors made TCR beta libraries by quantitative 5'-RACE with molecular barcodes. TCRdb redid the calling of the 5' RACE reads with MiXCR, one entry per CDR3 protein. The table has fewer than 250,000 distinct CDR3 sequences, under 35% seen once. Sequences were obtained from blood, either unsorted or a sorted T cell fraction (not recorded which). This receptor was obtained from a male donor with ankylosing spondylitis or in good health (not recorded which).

The CDR3 is CSARGPGFGTDTQYF. DNA of the CDR3: TGCAGTGCCCGGGGACCCGGGTTCGGCACAGATACGCAGTATTTT. This chain uses TRBV20-1 with TRBJ2-3, with D possibly called TRBD1 or TRBD2 (5 bases each). Germline CDR1 reads DFQATT; CDR2 reads SNEGSKA (reference sequence). The ends were cut back, 6 bases at V and 1 base at J, with 17 bases in the middle. CDR3 length equals 15 residues.